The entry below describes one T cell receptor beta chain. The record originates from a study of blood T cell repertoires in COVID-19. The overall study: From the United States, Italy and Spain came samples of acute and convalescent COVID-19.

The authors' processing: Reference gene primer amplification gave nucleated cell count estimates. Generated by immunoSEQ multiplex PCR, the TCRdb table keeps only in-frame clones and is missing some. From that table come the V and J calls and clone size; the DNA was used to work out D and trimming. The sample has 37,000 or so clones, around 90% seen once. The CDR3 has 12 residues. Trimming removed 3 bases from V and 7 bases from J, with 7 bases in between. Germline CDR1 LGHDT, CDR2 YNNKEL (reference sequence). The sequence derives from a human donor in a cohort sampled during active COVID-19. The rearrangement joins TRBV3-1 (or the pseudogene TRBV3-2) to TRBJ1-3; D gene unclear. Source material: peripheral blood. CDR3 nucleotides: TGTGCCAGCAGCCAGTCGGAGAACACCATATATTTT. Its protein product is CASSQSENTIYF.